The clone carrying this TCR beta chain was seen repeatedly, ten times or more. What it binds is not known. This sample was included in a study of T cells in Graves' hyperthyroidism and ophthalmopathy. General study results and limits: A 13 V-J model separated ophthalmopathy from stable hyperthyroidism. Within blood appeared most thyroid clonotypes that had expanded above 0.001.

The CDR3 contains 15 residues. Trimming at V came to 2 bases and at J to 2 bases, leaving 5 bases not matched to a gene. Germline V gene lookup returns CDR1 MNHEY and CDR2 SVGAGI. The TCR beta CDR3 regions underwent amplification using RNA transcripts as the source. The HTBI set primed first-round TCR CDR3 RT-PCR. TCRdb analysed the multiplex PCR reads with MiXCR anew, one entry per CDR3 protein. The sample lists 200,000 to 250,000 distinct CDR3 sequences, roughly 22% occurring once. Orbital computed tomography and thyroid ultrasound, together with serum TRAb and thyroxine and clinical symptoms, were used for diagnoses.

Sequencing used blood. This receptor was obtained from a middle-aged woman with Graves' ophthalmopathy. This chain links TRBV6-5 with TRBJ1-1; 7 positions match TRBD1. The CDR3 here is CASSYADRANTEAFF. For the CDR3, the DNA is TGTGCCAGCAGTTACGCTGACAGGGCCAACACTGAAGCTTTCTTT.